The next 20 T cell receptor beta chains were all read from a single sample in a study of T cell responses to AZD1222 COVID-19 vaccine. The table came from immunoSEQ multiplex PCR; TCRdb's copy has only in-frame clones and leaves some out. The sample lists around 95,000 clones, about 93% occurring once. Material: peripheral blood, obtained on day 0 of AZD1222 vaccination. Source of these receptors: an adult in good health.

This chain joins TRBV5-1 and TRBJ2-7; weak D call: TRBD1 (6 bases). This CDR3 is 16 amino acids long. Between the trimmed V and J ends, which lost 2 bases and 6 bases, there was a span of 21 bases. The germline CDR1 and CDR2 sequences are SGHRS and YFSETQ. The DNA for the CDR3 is TGCGCCAGCAGCTTAACTGCCGGGACAAGTTTAGCCGAGCAGTACTTC. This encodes CASSLTAGTSLAEQYF.

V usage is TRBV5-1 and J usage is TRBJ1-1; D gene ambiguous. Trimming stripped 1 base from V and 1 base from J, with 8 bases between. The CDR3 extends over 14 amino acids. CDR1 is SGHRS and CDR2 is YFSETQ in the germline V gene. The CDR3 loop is CASSLNPANTEAFF. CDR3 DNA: TGCGCCAGCAGCTTGAACCCAGCGAACACTGAAGCTTTCTTT.

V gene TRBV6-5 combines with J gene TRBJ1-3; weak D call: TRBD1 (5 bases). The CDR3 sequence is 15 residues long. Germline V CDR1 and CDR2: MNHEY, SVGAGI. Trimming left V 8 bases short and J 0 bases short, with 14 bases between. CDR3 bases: TGTGCCAGCCGCCCTGGACAATCCTCTGGAAACACCATATATTTT. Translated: CASRPGQSSGNTIYF.

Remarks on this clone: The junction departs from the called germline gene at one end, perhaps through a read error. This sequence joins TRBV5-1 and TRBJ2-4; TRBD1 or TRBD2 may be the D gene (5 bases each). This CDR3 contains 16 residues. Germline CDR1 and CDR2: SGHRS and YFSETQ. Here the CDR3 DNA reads TGCGCCAGCACCTTGGGGGTACGATCCCTTACTGACATTCAGTACTTC. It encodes CASTLGVRSLTDIQYF.

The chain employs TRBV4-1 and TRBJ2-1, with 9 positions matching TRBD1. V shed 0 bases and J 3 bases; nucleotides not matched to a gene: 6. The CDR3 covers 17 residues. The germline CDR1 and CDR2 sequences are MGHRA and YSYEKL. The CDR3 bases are TGCGCCAGCAGCCAAGATTACCGGGACAGGGTCTACAATGAGCAGTTCTTC. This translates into CASSQDYRDRVYNEQFF.

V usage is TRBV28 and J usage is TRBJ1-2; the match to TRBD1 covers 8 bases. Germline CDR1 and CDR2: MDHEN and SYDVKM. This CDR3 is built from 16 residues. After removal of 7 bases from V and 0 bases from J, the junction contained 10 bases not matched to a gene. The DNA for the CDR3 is TGTGCCAGCACCGAGGCCGGGACAGGCCCTAACTATGGCTACACCTTC. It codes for CASTEAGTGPNYGYTF.

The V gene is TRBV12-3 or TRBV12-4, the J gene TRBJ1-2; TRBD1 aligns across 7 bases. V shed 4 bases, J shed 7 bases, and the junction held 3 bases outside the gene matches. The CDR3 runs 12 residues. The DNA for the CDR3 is TGTGCCAGCAGTTACAGGGGCGGTGGCTACACCTTC. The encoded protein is CASSYRGGGYTF.

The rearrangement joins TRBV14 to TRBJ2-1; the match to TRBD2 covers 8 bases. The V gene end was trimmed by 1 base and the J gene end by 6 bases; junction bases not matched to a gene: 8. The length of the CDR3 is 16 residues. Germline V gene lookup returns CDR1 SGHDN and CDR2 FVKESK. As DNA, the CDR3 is TGTGCCAGCAGCCAAGTGCTCGGGAGGGGGGGCAATGAGCAGTTCTTC. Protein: CASSQVLGRGGNEQFF. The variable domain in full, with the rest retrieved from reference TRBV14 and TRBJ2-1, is EAGVTQFPSHSVIEKGQTVTLRCDPISGHDNLYWYRRVMGKEIKFLLHFVKESKQDESGMPNNRFLAERTGGTYSTLKVQPAELEDSGVYFCASSQVLGRGGNEQFFGPGTRLTVL.

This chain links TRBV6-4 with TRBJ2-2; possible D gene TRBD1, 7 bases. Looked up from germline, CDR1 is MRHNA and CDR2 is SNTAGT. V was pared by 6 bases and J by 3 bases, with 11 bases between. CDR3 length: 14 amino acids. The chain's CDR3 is CASRLRGDTGELFF. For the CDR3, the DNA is TGTGCCAGCAGGCTCAGGGGGGACACCGGGGAGCTGTTTTTT.

This chain's CDR3 is CASSPRGDAQPQHF. The CDR3 DNA reads as TGTGCCAGTAGTCCCAGAGGAGATGCTCAGCCCCAGCATTTT. This rearrangement joins TRBV19 to TRBJ1-5, with unresolved D. V lost 5 bases and J 6 bases, leaving 14 bases between the germline ends. The germline gives CDR1 LNHDA, CDR2 SQIVND (reference sequence). There are 14 residues in the CDR3. Variable domain in full (rest from reference TRBV19 and TRBJ1-5): DGGITQSPKYLFRKEGQNVTLSCEQNLNHDAMYWYRQDPGQGLRLIYYSQIVNDFQKGDIAEGYSVSREKKESFPLTVTSAQKNPTAFYLCASSPRGDAQPQHFGDGTRLSIL.

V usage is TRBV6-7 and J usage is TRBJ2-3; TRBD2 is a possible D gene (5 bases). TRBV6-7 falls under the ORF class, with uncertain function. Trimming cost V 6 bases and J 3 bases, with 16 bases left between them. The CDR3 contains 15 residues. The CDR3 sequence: CASSQAPSGTDTQYF. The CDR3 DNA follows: TGTGCCAGCAGCCAAGCCCCCTCGGGGACAGATACGCAGTATTTT.

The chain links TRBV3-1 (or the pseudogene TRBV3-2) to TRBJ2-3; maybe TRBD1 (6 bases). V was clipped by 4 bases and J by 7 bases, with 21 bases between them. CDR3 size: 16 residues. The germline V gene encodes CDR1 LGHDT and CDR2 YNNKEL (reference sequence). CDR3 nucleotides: TGTGCCAGCAGCCGATCTCCTCCAGGGGTAACAAATACGCAGTATTTT. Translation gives CASSRSPPGVTNTQYF.

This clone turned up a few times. This CDR3 is CASSYIQGLAANEQFF. DNA for the CDR3: TGCGCCAGCAGCTACATTCAGGGACTAGCGGCCAATGAGCAGTTCTTC. This chain uses TRBV5-1 with TRBJ2-1, with TRBD2 matching over 11 bases. The CDR3 extends over 16 amino acids. Losses at the gene ends were 3 bases for V and 6 bases for J; bases not matched to a gene: 8. Germline V gene lookup returns CDR1 SGHRS and CDR2 YFSETQ.

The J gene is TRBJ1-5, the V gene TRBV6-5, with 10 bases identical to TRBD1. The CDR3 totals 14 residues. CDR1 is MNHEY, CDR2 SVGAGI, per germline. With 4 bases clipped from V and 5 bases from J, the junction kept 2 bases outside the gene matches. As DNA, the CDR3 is TGTGCCAGCAGTTGGGGGACAGGGGATCAGCCCCAGCATTTT. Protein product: CASSWGTGDQPQHF.

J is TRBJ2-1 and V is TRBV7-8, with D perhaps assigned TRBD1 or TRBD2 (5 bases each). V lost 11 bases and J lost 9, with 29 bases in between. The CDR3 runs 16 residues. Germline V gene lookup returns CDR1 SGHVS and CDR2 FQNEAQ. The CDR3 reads CALKESLLGERGEQFF. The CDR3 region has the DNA TGTGCCCTCAAGGAATCCCTACTGGGGGAAAGGGGTGAGCAGTTCTTC.

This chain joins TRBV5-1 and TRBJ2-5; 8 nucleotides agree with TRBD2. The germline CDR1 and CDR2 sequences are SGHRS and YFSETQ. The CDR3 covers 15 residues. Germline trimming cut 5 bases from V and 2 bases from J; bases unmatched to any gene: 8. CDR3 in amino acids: CASRSLAVSQETQYF. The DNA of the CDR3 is TGCGCCAGCAGGTCACTAGCGGTTTCTCAAGAGACCCAGTACTTC.

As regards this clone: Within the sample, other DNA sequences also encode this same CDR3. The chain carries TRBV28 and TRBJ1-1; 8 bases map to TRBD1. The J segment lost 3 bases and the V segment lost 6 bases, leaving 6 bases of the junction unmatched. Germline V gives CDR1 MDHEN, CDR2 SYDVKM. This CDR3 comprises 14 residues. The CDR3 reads CASRAGQGDTEAFF. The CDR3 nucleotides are TGTGCCAGCAGGGCCGGACAGGGAGACACTGAAGCTTTCTTT.

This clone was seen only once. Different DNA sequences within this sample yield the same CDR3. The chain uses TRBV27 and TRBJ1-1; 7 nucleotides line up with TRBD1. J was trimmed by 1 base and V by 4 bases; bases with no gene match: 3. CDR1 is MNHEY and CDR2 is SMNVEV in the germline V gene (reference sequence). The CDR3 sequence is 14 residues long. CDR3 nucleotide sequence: TGTGCCAGCAGTTCACGGACAGGGAACACTGAAGCTTTCTTT. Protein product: CASSSRTGNTEAFF.

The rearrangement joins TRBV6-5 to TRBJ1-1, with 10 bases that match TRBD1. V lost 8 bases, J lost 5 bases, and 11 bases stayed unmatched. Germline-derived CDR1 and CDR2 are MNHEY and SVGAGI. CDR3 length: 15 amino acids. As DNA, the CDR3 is TGTGCCAGCCGTCCCGGGACAGGGGTGGAGACTGAAGCTTTCTTT. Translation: CASRPGTGVETEAFF.

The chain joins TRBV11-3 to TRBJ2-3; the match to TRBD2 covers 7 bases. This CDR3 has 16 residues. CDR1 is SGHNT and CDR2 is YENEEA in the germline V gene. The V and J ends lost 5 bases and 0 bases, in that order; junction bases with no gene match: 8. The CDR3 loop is CASSLTSTSSTDTQYF. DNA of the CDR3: TGTGCCAGCAGCCTCACCTCGACTAGCAGCACAGATACGCAGTATTTT. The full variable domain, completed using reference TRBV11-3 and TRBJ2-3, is EAGVVQSPRYKIIEKKQPVAFWCNPISGHNTLYWYLQNLGQGPELLIRYENEEAVDDSQLPKDRFSAERLKGVDSTLKIQPAELGDSAVYLCASSLTSTSSTDTQYFGPGTRLTVL.